This entry lists 4 T cell receptor beta chains sequenced from one sample in a study of blood T cell repertoires in COVID-19. Sequenced by immunoSEQ multiplex PCR; TCRdb stores in-frame clones only, minus some. The profile shows about 160,000 clones, under 80% of them singletons. Sequencing was done on a sample of peripheral blood. Receptors originate from an older man with acute or convalescent COVID-19.

This chain joins TRBV11-3 and TRBJ2-5, with D possibly being TRBD2 (6 bases). The germline CDR1 and CDR2 sequences are SGHNT and YENEEA. The CDR3 is 15 residues long. Trimming stripped 4 bases from V and 1 base from J, with 13 bases between. DNA for the CDR3: TGTGCCAGCAGCTCAGCGGGCAGGGTCCAAGAGACCCAGTACTTC. It codes for CASSSAGRVQETQYF.

The chain combines TRBV5-4 with TRBJ2-1, with 9 positions matching TRBD1. Losses at the gene ends were 4 bases for V and 7 bases for J; bases not matched to a gene: 6. The CDR3 sequence is 14 residues long. Germline CDR1 reads SGHNT; CDR2 reads YYREEE (reference sequence). CDR3 coding DNA: TGTGCCAGCAGCCTGGGACAGGGAAGGAATGAGCAGTTCTTC. This codes for CASSLGQGRNEQFF. Looking up the rest from reference TRBV5-4 and TRBJ2-1 gives the full variable domain: ETGVTQSPTHLIKTRGQQVTLRCSSQSGHNTVSWYQQALGQGPQFIFQYYREEENGRGNFPPRFSGLQFPNYSSELNVNALELDDSALYLCASSLGQGRNEQFFGPGTRLTVL.

The chain couples TRBV2 to TRBJ1-3, with TRBD1 identical over 7 bases. The V gene end was trimmed by 4 bases and the J gene end by 2 bases; junction bases not matched to a gene: 5. The CDR3 covers 15 residues. CDR1 is SNHLY, CDR2 FYNNEI, per germline. The chain's CDR3 is CASSGAGTAGNTIYF. The CDR3 DNA reads as TGTGCCAGCAGTGGGGCTGGGACAGCTGGAAACACCATATATTTT.

The table lists this clone with a count of one. The genes are TRBV2 and TRBJ2-2; 7 bases are shared with TRBD1. Germline loops: CDR1 SNHLY, CDR2 FYNNEI. This CDR3 comprises 15 residues. Unmatched junction bases numbered 3, after V lost 3 bases and J lost 2 bases. This CDR3 reads CASSETGINTGELFF. Written as DNA, the CDR3 is TGTGCCAGCAGTGAGACAGGGATAAACACCGGGGAGCTGTTTTTT.